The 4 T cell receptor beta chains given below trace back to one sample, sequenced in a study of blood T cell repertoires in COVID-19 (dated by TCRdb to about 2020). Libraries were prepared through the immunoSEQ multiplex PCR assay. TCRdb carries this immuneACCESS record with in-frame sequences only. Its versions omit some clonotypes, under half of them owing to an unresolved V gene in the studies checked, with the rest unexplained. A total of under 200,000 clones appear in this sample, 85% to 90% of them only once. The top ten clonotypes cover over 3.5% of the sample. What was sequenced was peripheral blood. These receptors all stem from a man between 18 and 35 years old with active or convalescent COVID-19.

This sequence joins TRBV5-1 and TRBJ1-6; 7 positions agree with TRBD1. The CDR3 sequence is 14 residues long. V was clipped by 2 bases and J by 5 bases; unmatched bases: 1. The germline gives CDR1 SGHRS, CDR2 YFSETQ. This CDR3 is CASSLQGNNSPLHF. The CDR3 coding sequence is TGCGCCAGCAGCTTACAGGGGAATAATTCACCCCTCCACTTT.

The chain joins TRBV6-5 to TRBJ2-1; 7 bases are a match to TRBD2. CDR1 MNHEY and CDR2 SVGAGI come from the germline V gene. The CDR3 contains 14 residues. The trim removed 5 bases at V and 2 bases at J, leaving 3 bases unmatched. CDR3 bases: TGTGCCAGCAGTAGCGGGAACACCTACAATGAGCAGTTCTTC. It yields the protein CASSSGNTYNEQFF.

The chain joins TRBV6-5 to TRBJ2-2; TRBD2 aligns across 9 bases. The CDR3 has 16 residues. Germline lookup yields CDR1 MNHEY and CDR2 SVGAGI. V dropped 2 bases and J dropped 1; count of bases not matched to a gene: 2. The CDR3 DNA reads TGTGCCAGCAGTTACGGAGCGGGGGGGAACACCGGGGAGCTGTTTTTT. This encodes CASSYGAGGNTGELFF.

Here the CDR3 reads CASSFSYSSGNTIYF. The CDR3 coding sequence is TGTGCCAGCAGCTTTTCTTATAGCTCTGGAAACACCATATATTTT. The chain has TRBV11-2 and TRBJ1-3; D gene ambiguous. The germline V and J ends were trimmed by 3 bases and 0 bases, with 9 bases remaining between them. CDR1 and CDR2 (germline): SGHAT, FQNNGV. The CDR3 runs to 15 residues.